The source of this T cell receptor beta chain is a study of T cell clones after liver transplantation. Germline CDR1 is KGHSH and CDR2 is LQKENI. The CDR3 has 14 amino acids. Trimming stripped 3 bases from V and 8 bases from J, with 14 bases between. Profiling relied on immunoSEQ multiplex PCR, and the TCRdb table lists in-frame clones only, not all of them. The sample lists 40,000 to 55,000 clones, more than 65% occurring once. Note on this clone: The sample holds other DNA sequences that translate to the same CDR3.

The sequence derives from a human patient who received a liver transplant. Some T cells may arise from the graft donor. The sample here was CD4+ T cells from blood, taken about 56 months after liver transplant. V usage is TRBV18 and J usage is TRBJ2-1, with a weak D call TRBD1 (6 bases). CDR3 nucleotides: TGTGCCAGCTCACCGGGACATTCAGTCGATGAGCAGTTCTTC. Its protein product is CASSPGHSVDEQFF.